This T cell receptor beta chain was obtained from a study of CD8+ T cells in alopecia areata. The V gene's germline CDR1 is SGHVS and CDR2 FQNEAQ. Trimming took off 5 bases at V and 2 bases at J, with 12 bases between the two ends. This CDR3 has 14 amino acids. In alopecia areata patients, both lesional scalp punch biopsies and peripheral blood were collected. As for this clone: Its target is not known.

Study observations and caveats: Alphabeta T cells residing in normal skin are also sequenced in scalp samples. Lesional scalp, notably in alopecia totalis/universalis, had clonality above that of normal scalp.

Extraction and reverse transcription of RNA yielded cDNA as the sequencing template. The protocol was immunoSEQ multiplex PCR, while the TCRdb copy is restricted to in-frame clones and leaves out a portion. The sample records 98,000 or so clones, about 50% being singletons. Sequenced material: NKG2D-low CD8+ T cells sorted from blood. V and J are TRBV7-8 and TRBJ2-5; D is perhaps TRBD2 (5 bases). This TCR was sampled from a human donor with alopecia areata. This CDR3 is CASSGRGKQETQYF. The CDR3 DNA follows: TGTGCCAGCAGCGGGCGAGGGAAACAAGAGACCCAGTACTTC.